Listed below are T cell receptor beta chains from one sample, sequenced in a study of shared clonotypes between healthy human individuals. Profiled with immunoSEQ multiplex PCR; TCRdb holds only in-frame clones, not every one. The sample contains roughly 550,000 clones, over 95% of which appear only once. Sequenced: naive CD8+ T cells sorted from blood. The source of these receptors is a woman in her twenties or thirties in good health. Both conserved end residues are part of each CDR3.

V gene	CDR3 protein
TRBV4-1	CASRPGVPVGAGELFF
TRBV10-1	CASSETTGLNSPLHF
TRBV2	CASSEAGWGNEQFF
TRBV27	CASNPSGLAVPYVYNEQFF
TRBV19	CASSIVHLIHEQYF
TRBV4-1	CASSQEGRIPYEQYF
TRBV30	CAWIRASGVEQYF
TRBV13	CASSWGTGGFGELFF
TRBV7-9	CASSSGTSGRAGELFF
TRBV27	CASSLSDSNNEQFF
TRBV28	CASSPRWGLTNTEAFF
TRBV28	CASSVPGEGQPQHF
TRBV28	CASIQGLAGPTDTQYF
TRBV5-1	CASSLEPNTEAFF
TRBV27	CASSPNPGGGSYNEQFF
TRBV27	CASSLRGPDQPQHF
TRBV29-1	CSLGRLAGADTQYF
TRBV27	CASSINPSGEKLFF
TRBV2	CASSAYPPAGVGTGELFF
TRBV27	CASFSGLVNEQFF
TRBV5-1	CASRGGNQETQYF
TRBV19	CASSRGMVWGSLNTEAFF
TRBV27	CASSLSGTGNQPQHF
TRBV11-2	CASSPDPRGVGAFF
TRBV28	CASSQEAGVYNEQFF
TRBV15	CATEVTSGFYNEQFF
TRBV20-1	CSARAGVEQYF
TRBV29-1	CSVGSGLAGALTGELFF
TRBV5-1	CASSLAPLAAYEQYF
TRBV7-9	CASSLGQGPHTEAFF
TRBV5-5	CASSLEQDPMGQYF
TRBV7-6	CASSHEIGPQGPYNEQFF
TRBV5-1	CASSPKLAGDWYF
TRBV19	CASSSRGQGVYQETQYF
TRBV28	CASSLLAGPYNEQFF
TRBV6-1	CASSELRGTSDEQYF